This record looks at one T cell receptor beta chain sequence and its context. Source study methods: Amplification of reference gene primers was used by the study to estimate nucleated cell counts. Data came from immunoSEQ multiplex PCR; TCRdb stores just in-frame clones and leaves some out. V, J and clone size were drawn from that table, and D and trimming were deduced from the DNA. Here the sample spans about 120,000 clones, more than 90% being singletons. V was pared by 3 bases and J by 3 bases, with 18 bases between. The germline gives CDR1 LNHDA, CDR2 SQIVND (reference sequence). The CDR3 is 17 amino acids. This sample is drawn from a study of blood T cell repertoires in COVID-19. Turning to the study itself: Samples taken during acute and convalescent COVID-19 were collected in the United States, Italy and Spain.

Seattle-derived patients entered the study during active infection and were followed longitudinally. This receptor was taken from a man in his fifties or sixties with COVID-19, enrolled during active disease. Sequencing used peripheral blood. The chain recombines TRBV19 with TRBJ2-1; maybe TRBD2 (5 bases). The CDR3 protein is CASSIWARRGYYNEQFF. In nucleotides, the CDR3 is TGTGCCAGTAGTATCTGGGCAAGACGGGGATACTACAATGAGCAGTTCTTC.